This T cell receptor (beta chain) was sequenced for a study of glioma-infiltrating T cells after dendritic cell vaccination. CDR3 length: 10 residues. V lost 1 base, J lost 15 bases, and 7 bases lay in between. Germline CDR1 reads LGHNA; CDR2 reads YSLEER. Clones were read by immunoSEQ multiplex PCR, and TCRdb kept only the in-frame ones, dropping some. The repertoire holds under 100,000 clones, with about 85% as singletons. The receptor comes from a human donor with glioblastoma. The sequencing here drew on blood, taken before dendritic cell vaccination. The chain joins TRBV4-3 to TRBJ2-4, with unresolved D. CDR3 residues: CASSQGLRYF. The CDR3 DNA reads TGCGCCAGCAGCCAAGGCCTACGGTACTTC.